This record looks at one TCR beta chain sequence and its context. What it binds is unknown. A single record per CDR3 protein comes from TCRdb applying MiXCR to the reads. This sample yields roughly 600,000 distinct CDR3 sequences, of which around 24% are seen a single time; 8% belongs to the top ten. The CDR3 spans 14 residues. The germline V gene has CDR1 SGHTA and CDR2 FQGTGA. V was pared by 5 bases and J by 7 bases, with 15 bases between. The data belong to a study of T cell repertoires in cytomegalovirus infection. Study information: Public TCR beta signatures provided an indication of both CMV infection and a matching HLA type.

The study's findings and limits: There were HLA-C-restricted CMV-specific TCR beta clonotypes dominating the ex vivo response. CMV carriers with the relevant HLA were identified by cumulative public TCR beta family frequency.

The sequencing sample was made of CD8+ T cells from PBMCs. The sequence derives from a human donor in good health (CMV status not recorded). Some clones in this sample may be carry-over from other donors' samples. The chain links TRBV7-3 to TRBJ2-1; D may match TRBD1 or TRBD2 (6 bases each). Here the CDR3 reads CASSHRGPGNEQFF. In DNA, the CDR3 is TGTGCCAGCAGCCATCGGGGGCCGGGGAATGAGCAGTTCTTC.